This is a list of T cell receptor beta chains from one sample in a study of T cell responses to AZD1222 COVID-19 vaccine. Only in-frame clones appear in the TCRdb table, and some are missing; sequencing was by immunoSEQ multiplex PCR. The sample yields about 120,000 clones, around 90% seen once. Source: peripheral blood, taken on day 0 of AZD1222 vaccination. These TCRs come from an adult in good health. Both conserved end residues are part of each CDR3. A D gene is named only where the DNA matches it firmly. Clone size is shown for a subset of rows, as once, few, many or a class of expanded clone.

clone size: -; J gene: TRBJ2-2; D gene: -; V gene: TRBV2; CDR3 protein: CASSYKNTGELFF; CDR3 DNA: TGTGCCAGCAGTTACAAGAACACCGGGGAGCTGTTTTTT
clone size: -; J gene: TRBJ1-5; D gene: -; V gene: TRBV7-8; CDR3 protein: CASSLASGVNQPQHF; CDR3 DNA: TGTGCCAGCAGCTTAGCCTCAGGGGTGAATCAGCCCCAGCATTTT
clone size: -; J gene: TRBJ1-2; D gene: -; V gene: TRBV4-3; CDR3 protein: CASSQERAGLLNYGYTF; CDR3 DNA: TGCGCCAGCAGCCAAGAAAGGGCGGGACTTCTTAACTATGGCTACACCTTC
clone size: once; J gene: TRBJ2-5; D gene: TRBD2; V gene: TRBV5-1; CDR3 protein: CASSSLTSGGPGGTQYF; CDR3 DNA: TGCGCCAGCAGCTCCTTGACTAGCGGGGGGCCCGGAGGGACCCAGTACTTC
clone size: -; J gene: TRBJ2-6; D gene: -; V gene: TRBV5-4; CDR3 protein: CASAGREYGANVLTF; CDR3 DNA: TGTGCCAGCGCCGGCAGGGAGTATGGGGCCAACGTCCTGACTTTC
clone size: -; J gene: TRBJ2-2; D gene: -; V gene: TRBV12-3/TRBV12-4; CDR3 protein: CASSLPGFWELFF; CDR3 DNA: TGTGCCAGCAGTCTACCGGGGTTCTGGGAGCTGTTTTTT
clone size: -; J gene: TRBJ1-6; D gene: -; V gene: TRBV18; CDR3 protein: CASSRETDSYNSPLHF; CDR3 DNA: TGTGCCAGCTCACGGGAGACAGACTCCTATAATTCACCCCTCCACTTT
clone size: -; J gene: TRBJ1-5; D gene: -; V gene: TRBV2; CDR3 protein: CASRKPDAYQPQHF; CDR3 DNA: TGTGCCAGCAGGAAACCCGACGCGTATCAGCCCCAGCATTTT
clone size: -; J gene: TRBJ1-1; D gene: -; V gene: TRBV18; CDR3 protein: CASSPGPNTEAFF; CDR3 DNA: TGTGCCAGCTCCCCGGGACCCAACACTGAAGCTTTCTTT
clone size: few; J gene: TRBJ2-1; D gene: -; V gene: TRBV5-1; CDR3 protein: CASSLGPTGSYNEQFF; CDR3 DNA: TGCGCCAGCAGCTTGGGCCCTACCGGCTCCTACAATGAGCAGTTCTTC
clone size: -; J gene: TRBJ2-7; D gene: -; V gene: TRBV27; CDR3 protein: CASSSRGAYSYEQYF; CDR3 DNA: TGTGCCAGCAGTTCCAGGGGCGCCTACTCCTACGAGCAGTACTTC
clone size: -; J gene: TRBJ1-4; D gene: -; V gene: TRBV30; CDR3 protein: CAWRGTGNEKLFF; CDR3 DNA: TGTGCCTGGAGGGGGACGGGTAATGAAAAACTGTTTTTT
clone size: few; J gene: TRBJ2-7; D gene: -; V gene: TRBV29-1; CDR3 protein: CSAGNSVGGEQYF; CDR3 DNA: TGCAGCGCAGGGAACTCCGTAGGGGGCGAGCAGTACTTC
clone size: -; J gene: TRBJ2-7; D gene: -; V gene: TRBV7-3; CDR3 protein: CASSRGDGGVGEQYF; CDR3 DNA: TGTGCCAGCAGCCGAGGAGACGGGGGAGTGGGGGAGCAGTACTTC
clone size: -; J gene: TRBJ2-3; D gene: TRBD2; V gene: TRBV11-2; CDR3 protein: CASSLNRGGTDTQYF; CDR3 DNA: TGTGCCAGCAGCCTAAACCGGGGGGGTACAGATACGCAGTATTTT
clone size: -; J gene: TRBJ1-6; D gene: TRBD1; V gene: TRBV28; CDR3 protein: CASSAGTGFSYNSPLHF; CDR3 DNA: TGTGCCAGCAGCGCAGGGACAGGCTTCTCCTATAATTCACCCCTCCACTTT
clone size: few; J gene: TRBJ2-5; D gene: TRBD1; V gene: TRBV27; CDR3 protein: CASSRGTGGRGETQYF; CDR3 DNA: TGTGCCAGCAGCCGCGGGACAGGGGGCCGCGGTGAGACCCAGTACTTC
clone size: -; J gene: TRBJ1-1; D gene: TRBD1; V gene: TRBV10-1; CDR3 protein: CASSGTGSKGNTEAFF; CDR3 DNA: TGCGCCAGCAGTGGGACAGGGAGTAAAGGGAACACTGAAGCTTTCTTT
clone size: -; J gene: TRBJ1-4; D gene: -; V gene: TRBV3-1/TRBV3-2; CDR3 protein: CASSRQGRTNEKLFF; CDR3 DNA: TGTGCCAGCAGCCGCCAGGGGAGAACTAATGAAAAACTGTTTTTT
clone size: -; J gene: TRBJ1-5; D gene: TRBD1; V gene: TRBV6-5; CDR3 protein: CASRMTGSQPQHF; CDR3 DNA: TGTGCCAGCAGAATGACAGGGAGTCAGCCCCAGCATTTT
clone size: -; J gene: TRBJ1-5; D gene: TRBD1; V gene: TRBV3-1/TRBV3-2; CDR3 protein: CASSLGTGGSGQPQHF; CDR3 DNA: TGTGCCAGCAGCCTCGGGACAGGGGGATCCGGTCAGCCCCAGCATTTT
clone size: few; J gene: TRBJ1-6; D gene: TRBD1; V gene: TRBV7-2; CDR3 protein: CASSMGQYNSPLHF; CDR3 DNA: TGTGCCAGCAGCATGGGACAGTATAATTCACCCCTCCACTTT
clone size: once; J gene: TRBJ2-7; D gene: -; V gene: TRBV7-2; CDR3 protein: CASSSSLLSSYEQYF; CDR3 DNA: TGTGCCAGCAGCTCCAGTCTATTGAGCTCCTACGAGCAGTACTTC
clone size: -; J gene: TRBJ1-4; D gene: -; V gene: TRBV11-1; CDR3 protein: CASSLEGVRGEKLFF; CDR3 DNA: TGTGCCAGCAGCTTAGAAGGCGTGAGAGGTGAAAAACTGTTTTTT
clone size: -; J gene: TRBJ1-1; D gene: -; V gene: TRBV18; CDR3 protein: CASSPSGSGVGTEAFF; CDR3 DNA: TGTGCCAGCTCGCCATCCGGCTCGGGGGTGGGTACTGAAGCTTTCTTT
clone size: -; J gene: TRBJ1-1; D gene: -; V gene: TRBV5-1; CDR3 protein: CASSKDTGPNTEAFF; CDR3 DNA: TGCGCCAGCAGCAAAGACACAGGGCCGAACACTGAAGCTTTCTTT
clone size: -; J gene: TRBJ2-7; D gene: -; V gene: TRBV5-4; CDR3 protein: CASSLERLSYEQYF; CDR3 DNA: TGTGCCAGCAGCTTGGAAAGGCTCTCCTACGAGCAGTACTTC
clone size: -; J gene: TRBJ2-3; D gene: TRBD1; V gene: TRBV4-3; CDR3 protein: CASSPGQGRDTQYF; CDR3 DNA: TGCGCCAGCAGCCCCGGACAGGGGAGGGATACGCAGTATTTT
clone size: -; J gene: TRBJ1-5; D gene: -; V gene: TRBV7-2; CDR3 protein: CASSPGSHQPQHF; CDR3 DNA: TGTGCCAGCAGCCCGGGGAGCCATCAGCCCCAGCATTTT
clone size: -; J gene: TRBJ1-2; D gene: -; V gene: TRBV5-6; CDR3 protein: CASSFSSPYIYTF; CDR3 DNA: TGTGCCAGCAGCTTCTCGAGCCCCTATATCTACACCTTC
clone size: -; J gene: TRBJ1-2; D gene: -; V gene: TRBV18; CDR3 protein: CASSPPQRGYGYTF; CDR3 DNA: TGTGCCAGCTCACCACCTCAGCGAGGCTATGGCTACACCTTC
clone size: -; J gene: TRBJ2-3; D gene: -; V gene: TRBV5-4; CDR3 protein: CASSLGGAIDTQYF; CDR3 DNA: TGTGCCAGCAGCTTGGGGGGAGCGATCGATACGCAGTATTTT
clone size: -; J gene: TRBJ2-1; D gene: -; V gene: TRBV4-3; CDR3 protein: CASSQVPATQFNEQFF; CDR3 DNA: TGCGCCAGCAGCCAAGTCCCCGCGACGCAATTCAATGAGCAGTTCTTC
clone size: -; J gene: TRBJ2-5; D gene: -; V gene: TRBV20-1; CDR3 protein: CRTDSQETQYF; CDR3 DNA: TGCAGGACGGACAGCCAAGAGACCCAGTACTTC
clone size: -; J gene: TRBJ2-5; D gene: -; V gene: TRBV7-2; CDR3 protein: CASSLQAGQETQYF; CDR3 DNA: TGTGCCAGCAGCTTACAGGCGGGGCAAGAGACCCAGTACTTC
clone size: -; J gene: TRBJ2-2; D gene: TRBD2; V gene: TRBV5-1; CDR3 protein: CASQGAGITGELFF; CDR3 DNA: TGCGCCAGCCAGGGAGCGGGAATAACCGGGGAGCTGTTTTTT
clone size: -; J gene: TRBJ1-2; D gene: -; V gene: TRBV15; CDR3 protein: CATSRDKVAGYGYTF; CDR3 DNA: TGTGCCACCAGCAGAGATAAAGTGGCGGGGTATGGCTACACCTTC
clone size: -; J gene: TRBJ1-3; D gene: -; V gene: TRBV6-5; CDR3 protein: CASSYSAGTGNTIYF; CDR3 DNA: TGTGCCAGCAGTTACTCTGCAGGGACTGGAAACACCATATATTTT
clone size: -; J gene: TRBJ2-1; D gene: -; V gene: TRBV7-2; CDR3 protein: CASSQLMYSYNEQFF; CDR3 DNA: TGTGCCAGCAGCCAACTTATGTACAGTTACAATGAGCAGTTCTTC
clone size: -; J gene: TRBJ2-7; D gene: -; V gene: TRBV5-1; CDR3 protein: CASSLEAAYEQYF; CDR3 DNA: TGCGCCAGCAGCTTGGAGGCAGCCTACGAGCAGTACTTC